This entry lists 15 T cell receptor beta chains sequenced from one sample in a study of monozygotic twins with inflammatory bowel disease. Using the 5' RACE reads, TCRdb records one entry per CDR3 protein without DNA. The sample has 350,000 to 400,000 distinct CDR3 sequences. Specimen: blood. These receptors were taken from a human donor with ulcerative colitis or Crohn's disease, or a healthy co-twin of an affected twin (not recorded which).

The rearrangement uses TRBV29-1 and TRBJ1-1; no DNA is available, so the TRBD1 call from TCRdb remains unchecked. The CDR3 runs 15 residues. Germline V CDR1 and CDR2: SQVTM, ANQGSEA. CDR3 sequence reads: CSGSGGWGMNTEAFF.

V gene TRBV13 combines with J gene TRBJ2-5; TCRdb names TRBD2, which stays unverified in the absence of DNA. Germline assignment: CDR1 PRHDT and CDR2 FYEKMQ (reference sequence). This CDR3 has 16 residues. CDR3 sequence: CASSLDLAGGQETQYF.

The chain carries TRBV11-1 and TRBJ2-7; TCRdb's D gene call, TRBD1, goes unchecked for lack of DNA. CDR1 and CDR2 from the germline V gene are SGHAT and FQDESV (reference sequence). The CDR3 spans 17 residues. This CDR3 reads CASSLAQRQGLAYEQYF.

The chain links TRBV19 to TRBJ2-3; the TRBD2 assignment by TCRdb is unverifiable without DNA. The CDR3 extends over 17 amino acids. CDR1 is LNHDA, CDR2 SQIVND, per germline (reference sequence). CDR3 loop: CASSILFGGALTDTQYF.

V is TRBV12-3 or TRBV12-4 and J is TRBJ1-2. The CDR3 covers 14 residues. This CDR3 reads CASSLSGVYYGYTF.

This chain links TRBV2 with TRBJ2-3; the D gene TCRdb calls, TRBD1, cannot be checked with no DNA. This CDR3 contains 13 residues. The germline CDR1 and CDR2 sequences are SNHLY and FYNNEI. The CDR3 sequence is CASGDSPTDTQYF. The whole variable domain, remainder taken from reference TRBV2 and TRBJ2-3, is EPEVTQTPSHQVTQMGQEVILRCVPISNHLYFYWYRQILGQKVEFLVSFYNNEISEKSEIFDDQFSVERPDGSNFTLKIRSTKLEDSAMYFCASGDSPTDTQYFGPGTRLTVL.

The chain carries TRBV3-1 and TRBJ2-4; the TCRdb D gene call, TRBD2, has no DNA to confirm it. CDR3 length: 16 amino acids. Germline-derived CDR1 and CDR2 are LGHDT and YNNKEL (reference sequence). CDR3 residues: CASSPPIAGAKNIQYF.

J is TRBJ1-2 and V is TRBV6-1; the D call from TCRdb, TRBD1, cannot be confirmed without DNA. Looked up from germline, CDR1 is MNHNS and CDR2 is SASEGT. This CDR3 is built from 16 residues. The chain's CDR3 is CASSEGPQGTNYGYTF.

The V call is TRBV24-1, the J call TRBJ2-1; the D call from TCRdb, TRBD1, cannot be confirmed without DNA. The CDR3 consists of 16 residues. Germline CDR1 KGHDR, CDR2 SFDVKD. The CDR3 loop reads CATSDTRGPAYNEQFF.

The V gene is TRBV6-1, the J gene TRBJ1-2. This CDR3 is built from 15 residues. CDR1 and CDR2 (germline): MNHNS, SASEGT. Here the CDR3 reads CASSVGRNSNYGYTF.

The chain combines TRBV6-5 with TRBJ1-6; TCRdb outputs TRBD1, but without DNA this stays unchecked. The CDR3 length is 13 residues. The V gene's germline CDR1 is MNHEY and CDR2 SVGAGI. The CDR3 sequence: CASSRGDNSPLHF.

The chain carries TRBV25-1 and TRBJ1-3; the TRBD1 assignment by TCRdb is unverifiable without DNA. Germline V gene sequence: CDR1 MGHDK, CDR2 SYGVNS. This CDR3 is 16 amino acids long. CDR3 sequence reads: CASRTGQGNSGNTIYF.

This sequence joins TRBV20-1 and TRBJ2-5; the D gene TCRdb calls, TRBD1, cannot be checked with no DNA. The CDR3 covers 16 residues. Germline CDR1 and CDR2: DFQATT and SNEGSKA (reference sequence). CDR3 sequence: CSARDLAGAYQETQYF.

The chain joins TRBV4-2 to TRBJ2-7; absent DNA, TCRdb's TRBD2 call cannot be checked. The germline V gene encodes CDR1 LGHNA and CDR2 YNFKEQ. The CDR3 consists of 15 residues. CDR3 sequence: CASSQLAGEVDEQYF.

The chain uses TRBV7-6 and TRBJ2-1. Germline V CDR1 and CDR2: SGHVS, FNYEAQ. CDR3 length: 12 residues. The CDR3 sequence: CASSRPYNEQFF.